This T cell receptor beta chain emerged from a study of cytomegalovirus exposure and HLA in healthy donors. PCR was performed using 60 Vbeta and 13 Jbeta primers. Using immunoSEQ multiplex PCR, the repertoire was profiled, and TCRdb retains in-frame clones only, with some absent. The table shows roughly 120,000 clones, with approximately 81% occurring only once. This clone was picked up one time. In germline, CDR1 is MNHEY, CDR2 SVGAGI. This CDR3 has 12 residues. V was clipped by 9 bases and J by 7 bases; unmatched bases: 4. The specimen sequenced was PBMCs. The sequence came from a man under 40 in good health and CMV-seropositive. This sequence joins TRBV6-5 and TRBJ2-4; 9 nucleotides line up with TRBD2. The CDR3 loop reads CARIGLANIQYF. Written as DNA, the CDR3 is TGTGCCAGAATCGGACTAGCGAACATTCAGTACTTC.